The 30 T cell receptor beta chains reported below all come from one sample, sequenced in a study of patients and donors after allogeneic stem cell transplantation. TCRdb recomputed calls from the RT-PCR reads with MiXCR, one row per CDR3 protein. This table has about a million distinct CDR3 sequences, roughly 18% appearing once. The specimen was blood, either unsorted or a sorted T cell fraction (not recorded which). Receptors were obtained from a human donor who was either an allogeneic HSCT recipient or a stem cell or donor lymphocyte infusion donor (not recorded which). It is not recorded whose cells these are; they may come from a transplant donor.

The V and J genes are TRBV27 and TRBJ1-2, with no clear D. The CDR3 totals 13 residues. Germline V gives CDR1 MNHEY, CDR2 SMNVEV (reference sequence). The V end lost 6 bases, the J end lost 4 bases, and 12 bases lay between the germline ends. As DNA, the CDR3 is TGTGCCAGCAGCCAAAACGTCCGCTATGGCTACACCTTC. Amino acids: CASSQNVRYGYTF.

This clonotype showed up just a few times. The chain employs TRBV4-2 and TRBJ2-7; D is uncertain. Trimming shortened V by 0 bases and J by 3 bases, and 6 bases separated the two germline ends. There are 13 residues in the CDR3. Germline V CDR1 and CDR2: LGHNA, YNFKEQ. The CDR3 is CASSQEWDYEQYF. The CDR3 DNA reads as TGTGCCAGCAGCCAAGAATGGGACTACGAGCAGTACTTC.

This clonotype was picked up a small number of times. V usage is TRBV5-1 and J usage is TRBJ2-4, with 11 bases fitting TRBD2. CDR3 length: 15 residues. The trim removed 5 bases at V and 8 bases at J, leaving 9 bases unmatched. CDR1 is SGHRS, CDR2 YFSETQ, per germline. For the CDR3, the DNA is TGCGCCAGCAGATTGACCGGGACTAGCGGCGACATTCAGTACTTC. Translation: CASRLTGTSGDIQYF.

The rearrangement uses TRBV5-1 and TRBJ2-3, with TRBD2 identical over 7 bases. Germline loops: CDR1 SGHRS, CDR2 YFSETQ. With 4 bases clipped from V and 5 bases from J, the junction kept 13 bases outside the gene matches. The CDR3 contains 16 residues. The DNA for the CDR3 is TGCGCCAGCAGCCTATTACCCGGGACTACAGAAGATACGCAGTATTTT. Residues: CASSLLPGTTEDTQYF.

The chain uses TRBV24-1 and TRBJ2-5, with D perhaps TRBD1 (5 bases). CDR3 length equals 11 residues. V was shortened by 10 bases and J by 3 bases, with 8 bases between the two germline ends. Germline lookup yields CDR1 KGHDR and CDR2 SFDVKD. The CDR3 sequence: CATGQKETQYF. Written as DNA, the CDR3 is TGTGCCACAGGACAAAAAGAGACCCAGTACTTC.

This clonotype has at least ten counts. V gene TRBV12-3 or TRBV12-4 combines with J gene TRBJ2-5; D remains unclear. Trimming took 6 bases from V and 4 from J, leaving 3 bases between them. The CDR3 covers 10 residues. CDR3: CASRGETQYF. Here the CDR3 DNA reads TGTGCCAGCAGGGGAGAGACCCAGTACTTC.

The CDR3 protein is CASRTGGRRDNEQFF. DNA of the CDR3: TGTGCCAGCAGAACGGGGGGGCGTAGGGACAATGAGCAGTTCTTC. The chain is built from TRBV6-1 and TRBJ2-1; 8 bases line up with TRBD2. This CDR3 contains 15 residues. The junction had 9 bases not matched to a gene; V was cut back by 6 bases and J by 5 bases. Germline-derived CDR1 and CDR2 are MNHNS and SASEGT.

This chain connects TRBV2 to TRBJ2-7, with D unclear. Trimming removed 6 bases from V and 8 bases from J, with 20 bases in between. CDR3 length: 14 residues. Germline V gene data show CDR1 as SNHLY and CDR2 as FYNNEI. The CDR3 sequence: CASRGMNIGAQQYF. The CDR3 region has the DNA TGTGCCAGCAGGGGTATGAACATTGGAGCACAGCAGTACTTC. Using reference TRBV2 and TRBJ2-7 for the parts outside the CDR3, the full variable domain is EPEVTQTPSHQVTQMGQEVILRCVPISNHLYFYWYRQILGQKVEFLVSFYNNEISEKSEIFDDQFSVERPDGSNFTLKIRSTKLEDSAMYFCASRGMNIGAQQYFGPGTRLTVT.

A few counts support this clonotype. The chain is built from TRBV11-1 and TRBJ2-4, with a weak D call TRBD2 (6 bases). Germline CDR1 and CDR2: SGHAT and FQDESV (reference sequence). The CDR3 covers 16 residues. Trimming removed 5 bases at V and 0 bases at J, with 14 bases between. The CDR3 DNA is TGTGCCAGCAGCGCCTCTGGGAGGATAGCCAAAAACATTCAGTACTTC. Its translation: CASSASGRIAKNIQYF.

The chain is built from TRBV5-1 and TRBJ2-3, with unresolved D. The CDR3 extends over 15 amino acids. Trimming shortened V by 4 bases and J by 4 bases, and 16 bases separated the two germline ends. CDR1 SGHRS and CDR2 YFSETQ come from the germline V gene. This chain's CDR3 is CASSLDTAAADTQYF. The CDR3 region has the DNA TGCGCCAGCAGCCTCGACACGGCGGCGGCAGATACGCAGTATTTT.

V and J are TRBV20-1 and TRBJ2-3; 11 bases are shared with TRBD2. The CDR3 loop spans 16 amino acids. J was trimmed by 6 bases and V by 0 bases; bases with no gene match: 8. The germline V gene encodes CDR1 DFQATT and CDR2 SNEGSKA (reference sequence). The DNA for the CDR3 is TGCAGTGCTAGAGACGACTATAGCGGGAGGGCCGATACGCAGTATTTT. It translates to CSARDDYSGRADTQYF.

CDR3 protein: CASSANREYNQPQHF. CDR3 DNA: TGTGCCAGCAGCGCGAACAGGGAGTACAATCAGCCCCAGCATTTT. This chain joins TRBV7-8 and TRBJ1-5; TRBD1 is a possible D gene (6 bases). V gave up 5 bases and J gave up 3 bases, with 14 bases separating them. The germline V gene has CDR1 SGHVS and CDR2 FQNEAQ. The CDR3 spans 15 residues.

There are a few counts of this clonotype. The chain combines TRBV7-2 with TRBJ1-5; the D is unclear. The length of the CDR3 is 14 residues. V dropped 3 bases and J dropped 7 bases, with 13 bases sitting between them. The germline V gene has CDR1 SGHTA and CDR2 FQGNSA. As DNA, the CDR3 is TGTGCCAGCAGCTTGACAACCCACGGCCAGCCCCAGCATTTT. Encoded protein: CASSLTTHGQPQHF.

The rearrangement uses TRBV6-5 and TRBJ2-5, with D possibly being TRBD1 (5 bases). Germline assignment: CDR1 MNHEY and CDR2 SVGAGI. The ends were cut back, 2 bases at V and 5 bases at J, with 12 bases in the middle. The CDR3 runs to 14 residues. The CDR3 sequence is CASSYGRKGETQYF. In DNA, the CDR3 is TGTGCCAGCAGTTACGGCCGAAAGGGGGAGACCCAGTACTTC.

The gene calls are TRBV20-1 and TRBJ2-1; 7 nucleotides match TRBD2. Germline CDR1 DFQATT, CDR2 SNEGSKA (reference sequence). The CDR3 totals 13 residues. Germline trimming cut 1 base from V and 6 bases from J; bases unmatched to any gene: 3. Written as DNA, the CDR3 is TGCAGTGCTAGAGTTTGGGAGGGCAATGAGCAGTTCTTC. Translating gives CSARVWEGNEQFF.

The chain combines TRBV7-2 with TRBJ1-2, with 7 positions matching TRBD1. CDR3 size: 13 residues. Per germline, CDR1 SGHTA and CDR2 FQGNSA. The CDR3 loop is CAGLGQGGFDYTF. In nucleotides, the CDR3 is TGTGCAGGCCTGGGGCAGGGGGGTTTTGACTACACCTTC.

The CDR3 DNA sequence: TGTGCCAGCATTCACAGGACTAGCGGGAGGGCCAACGAGCAGTACTTC. This codes for CASIHRTSGRANEQYF. This chain uses TRBV27 with TRBJ2-7, with TRBD2 identical over 15 bases. V shed 7 bases and J 5 bases; nucleotides not matched to a gene: 9. CDR3 length equals 16 residues. The germline V gene has CDR1 MNHEY and CDR2 SMNVEV (reference sequence).

This clonotype was seen more than once but under ten times. The CDR3 DNA follows: TGTGCCAGCAGCCCGGACAGCTCTAACACTGAAGCTTTCTTT. Translating it yields CASSPDSSNTEAFF. This sequence joins TRBV5-5 and TRBJ1-1, with D possibly being TRBD1 (6 bases). Trimming pared 4 bases from V and 2 bases from J, leaving 12 bases between. This CDR3 has 14 residues. Germline V gene lookup returns CDR1 SGHKS and CDR2 YYEKEE (reference sequence).

The CDR3 bases are TGTGCCAGCAGTTTATGGGACAGGCGTACTGAAGCTTTCTTT. Residues: CASSLWDRRTEAFF. The chain carries TRBV12-3 or TRBV12-4 and TRBJ1-1, with 8 bases matching TRBD1. The CDR3 covers 14 residues. Losses at the gene ends were 2 bases for V and 5 bases for J; bases not matched to a gene: 4.

This chain uses TRBV12-3 or TRBV12-4 with TRBJ2-1, with 9 bases identical to TRBD2. CDR3 length: 16 amino acids. The V segment lost 6 bases and the J segment 9 bases; nucleotides outside the gene matches: 15. The DNA for the CDR3 is TGTGCCAGCAGCCCCCTCGTGGCGGGAGGGCTGGTTGAGCAGTTCTTC. Protein product: CASSPLVAGGLVEQFF.

This clonotype was seen many times. The chain is built from TRBV12-3 or TRBV12-4 and TRBJ2-1; D might be TRBD2 (7 bases). V lost 7 bases and J lost 5, with 15 bases in between. The CDR3 is 14 amino acids. In DNA form, the CDR3 reads TGTGCCAGCATAGGGGGGGACGAAAACAATGAGCAGTTCTTC. Amino acids: CASIGGDENNEQFF.

This clonotype has more than one count but fewer than ten. The V and J genes are TRBV27 and TRBJ1-2; D unclear. CDR1 is MNHEY, CDR2 SMNVEV, per germline (reference sequence). The CDR3 is 14 residues long. Trimming pared 7 bases from V and 3 bases from J, leaving 15 bases between. As DNA, the CDR3 is TGTGCCAGCACCGCTTTTAGAGGCGACTATGGCTACACCTTC. Its translation: CASTAFRGDYGYTF.

This clonotype was counted at least ten times. The chain carries TRBV7-8 and TRBJ1-1; the D gene is possibly TRBD1 (6 bases). Trimming removed 0 bases at V and 8 bases at J, with 10 bases between. This CDR3 contains 13 residues. Germline CDR1 is SGHVS and CDR2 is FQNEAQ. Here the CDR3 reads CASSLAGAGEAFF. The CDR3, as DNA: TGTGCCAGCAGCTTAGCGGGGGCAGGGGAAGCTTTCTTT.

This chain connects TRBV5-6 to TRBJ2-6, with TRBD1 as a possible D gene (6 bases). V lost 2 bases and J lost 7, with 13 bases in between. Germline CDR1 and CDR2: SGHDT and YYEEEE. The CDR3 spans 15 residues. The CDR3 nucleotides are TGTGCCAGCAGCTTCGACAGGAACCCCGCCAACGTCCTGACTTTC. As protein: CASSFDRNPANVLTF.

This clonotype was seen at least ten times. The chain is built from TRBV12-3 or TRBV12-4 and TRBJ2-1; D may match TRBD1 or TRBD2 (5 bases each). The CDR3 runs to 13 residues. Trimming cost V 6 bases and J 8 bases, with 14 bases left between them. In DNA, the CDR3 is TGTGCCAGCAGCAATCGTCAGGGACATGAGCAGTTCTTC. Protein sequence: CASSNRQGHEQFF.

The CDR3 DNA reads as TGCAGTGCTAGAGCTGGACGGGGAAATCAGCCCCAGCATTTT. It encodes CSARAGRGNQPQHF. The rearrangement uses TRBV20-1 and TRBJ1-5; D is uncertain. CDR3 size: 14 residues. Germline V lookup: CDR1 DFQATT, CDR2 SNEGSKA (reference sequence). V lost 1 base to trimming and J lost 4 bases, with 11 bases between them.

Ten or more counts support this clonotype. The V call is TRBV25-1, the J call TRBJ1-1; possibly TRBD1 for D (5 bases). The CDR3 sequence is 15 residues long. The germline V gene encodes CDR1 MGHDK and CDR2 SYGVNS. Deletions cut 4 bases from V and 0 bases from J, with 12 bases between. The CDR3 nucleotides read TGTGCCAGCAGTGGACCCGGGACGTTGAACACTGAAGCTTTCTTT. It yields the protein CASSGPGTLNTEAFF.

The sample holds a few counts of this clonotype. This chain joins TRBV20-1 and TRBJ2-3; maybe TRBD2 (6 bases). Trimming pared 3 bases from V and 4 bases from J, leaving 11 bases between. The CDR3 has 13 residues. CDR1 DFQATT and CDR2 SNEGSKA come from the germline V gene (reference sequence). CDR3 sequence: CSASPGVPDTQYF. DNA of the CDR3: TGCAGTGCTAGCCCGGGGGTGCCAGATACGCAGTATTTT.

The chain links TRBV7-6 to TRBJ1-2, with D uncertain. With 6 bases removed from V and 7 bases from J, the gap between germline ends came to 12 bases. The germline V gene has CDR1 SGHVS and CDR2 FNYEAQ. This CDR3 comprises 12 residues. CDR3 DNA: TGTGCCAGCAGTCGCAACTCCGGTGGCTACACCTTC. Translation gives CASSRNSGGYTF.

The rearrangement uses TRBV5-1 and TRBJ2-1; a possible D gene is TRBD2 (7 bases). V dropped 0 bases and J dropped 1 base, with 14 bases sitting between them. In germline, CDR1 is SGHRS, CDR2 YFSETQ. This CDR3 spans 17 amino acids. In DNA, the CDR3 is TGCGCCAGCAGCTTGGGGGGCGGGGGCGAGTCCTACAATGAGCAGTTCTTC. Amino acid sequence: CASSLGGGGESYNEQFF. The full variable domain, rest sourced from reference TRBV5-1 and TRBJ2-1, is KAGVTQTPRYLIKTRGQQVTLSCSPISGHRSVSWYQQTPGQGLQFLFEYFSETQRNKGNFPGRFSGRQFSNSRSEMNVSTLELGDSALYLCASSLGGGGESYNEQFFGPGTRLTVL.